These T cell receptor beta chains were read from a single sample in a study of control samples from healthy donors and cancer patients. Clones were sequenced by immunoSEQ multiplex PCR, and TCRdb holds only the in-frame ones, with some missing. The sample lists about 180,000 clones, about nine tenths occurring once. Specimen: blood. The origin of the receptors is a woman aged 40 to 49 in good health. The CDR3 runs from the conserved cysteine through the conserved F or W. The order of the fields is V gene, J gene, D gene, CDR3 length, clone size, CDR3 protein, CDR3 DNA. D genes are given only for firm matches. The size of a clone is reported for some rows only, either as once, few or many, or as a class for expanded clones.

V: TRBV2
J: TRBJ1-1
D: NA
length: 12
size: once
CDR3: CASSAAGPEAFF
DNA: TGTGCCAGCAGTGCGGCAGGGCCTGAAGCTTTCTTT

V: TRBV7-9
J: TRBJ2-7
D: NA
length: 13
size: NA
CDR3: CASSLGPRYEQYF
DNA: TGTGCCAGCAGCTTAGGGCCCCGCTACGAGCAGTACTTC

V: TRBV7-9
J: TRBJ2-2
D: NA
length: 15
size: NA
CDR3: CASSLTGKNTGELFF
DNA: TGTGCCAGCAGCTTAACAGGGAAGAACACCGGGGAGCTGTTTTTT

V: TRBV7-2
J: TRBJ2-3
D: TRBD2
length: 21
size: NA
CDR3: CASSLALWTSGGTGGSDTQYF
DNA: TGTGCCAGCAGCTTAGCGCTCTGGACTAGCGGGGGGACCGGGGGGTCAGATACGCAGTATTTT

V: TRBV10-3
J: TRBJ1-1
D: TRBD1
length: 12
size: NA
CDR3: CAITQGATEAFF
DNA: TGTGCCATCACTCAGGGGGCCACTGAAGCTTTCTTT

V: TRBV7-9
J: TRBJ1-4
D: NA
length: 14
size: NA
CDR3: CASSFNRVGEKLFF
DNA: TGTGCCAGCAGCTTTAACAGGGTAGGCGAAAAACTGTTTTTT

V: TRBV14
J: TRBJ1-3
D: NA
length: 13
size: once
CDR3: CASSQDHGNTIYF
DNA: TGTGCCAGCAGCCAAGACCATGGAAACACCATATATTTT

V: TRBV5-4
J: TRBJ1-1
D: NA
length: 15
size: once
CDR3: CASSLGGPGNTEAFF
DNA: TGTGCCAGCAGCCTAGGGGGGCCTGGGAACACTGAAGCTTTCTTT

V: TRBV11-2
J: TRBJ1-1
D: NA
length: 16
size: NA
CDR3: CASSLEGVRVHTEAFF
DNA: TGTGCCAGCAGCTTAGAGGGCGTCAGGGTACACACTGAAGCTTTCTTT

V: TRBV19
J: TRBJ1-1
D: TRBD1
length: 12
size: once
CDR3: CASATGFTEAFF
DNA: TGTGCCAGTGCGACAGGGTTCACTGAAGCTTTCTTT

V: TRBV24-1
J: TRBJ2-1
D: TRBD2
length: 13
size: NA
CDR3: CATAGGSYNEQFF
DNA: TGTGCCACCGCCGGGGGGTCCTACAATGAGCAGTTCTTC

V: TRBV11-2
J: TRBJ2-7
D: TRBD2
length: 14
size: NA
CDR3: CASTGTSGVYEQYF
DNA: TGTGCCAGCACCGGGACTAGCGGGGTCTACGAGCAGTACTTC

V: TRBV11-2
J: TRBJ2-1
D: TRBD1
length: 14
size: NA
CDR3: CASGDRGQGDEQFF
DNA: TGTGCCAGCGGAGACAGGGGTCAGGGGGATGAGCAGTTCTTC

V: TRBV5-6
J: TRBJ1-5
D: NA
length: 14
size: NA
CDR3: CASSLGGAYQPQHF
DNA: TGTGCCAGCAGCCTGGGGGGGGCTTATCAGCCCCAGCATTTT

V: TRBV18
J: TRBJ1-2
D: NA
length: 15
size: NA
CDR3: CASSPNFLRELGYTF
DNA: TGTGCCAGCTCACCAAATTTTCTAAGGGAATTAGGCTACACCTTC

V: TRBV5-1
J: TRBJ2-2
D: NA
length: 15
size: NA
CDR3: CASSLEGQNTGELFF
DNA: TGCGCCAGCAGCTTGGAAGGACAGAACACCGGGGAGCTGTTTTTT

V: TRBV6-1
J: TRBJ2-1
D: NA
length: 11
size: NA
CDR3: CASSDLGLSFF
DNA: TGTGCCAGCAGTGATTTGGGACTTTCGTTCTTC

V: TRBV28
J: TRBJ2-7
D: TRBD2
length: 16
size: NA
CDR3: CASRRTGTSGTYEQYF
DNA: TGTGCCAGCAGACGGACGGGGACTAGCGGAACCTACGAGCAGTACTTC

V: TRBV2
J: TRBJ1-2
D: NA
length: 15
size: NA
CDR3: CASSEMERGDYGYTF
DNA: TGTGCCAGCAGTGAAATGGAGCGGGGGGACTATGGCTACACCTTC

V: TRBV5-1
J: TRBJ2-2
D: TRBD2
length: 18
size: NA
CDR3: CASSLTTSGGSKTGELFF
DNA: TGCGCCAGCAGCTTGACTACTAGCGGGGGGTCTAAGACCGGGGAGCTGTTTTTT

V: TRBV5-6
J: TRBJ1-2
D: NA
length: 14
size: NA
CDR3: CASSPLGVNYGYTF
DNA: TGTGCCAGCAGCCCGCTGGGGGTGAACTATGGCTACACCTTC

V: TRBV9
J: TRBJ1-5
D: NA
length: 14
size: NA
CDR3: CASARGVSNQPQHF
DNA: TGTGCCTCCGCCCGTGGGGTTTCGAATCAGCCCCAGCATTTT

V: TRBV2
J: TRBJ2-1
D: NA
length: 16
size: NA
CDR3: CASSASGKTTFNEQFF
DNA: TGTGCCAGCAGCGCCTCCGGGAAGACGACCTTCAATGAGCAGTTCTTC

V: TRBV13
J: TRBJ2-1
D: TRBD2
length: 15
size: once
CDR3: CASSSTSGGYNEQFF
DNA: TGTGCCAGCAGTTCCACTAGCGGGGGATACAATGAGCAGTTCTTC

V: TRBV6-4
J: TRBJ2-3
D: NA
length: 14
size: NA
CDR3: CASSDSRGPDTQYF
DNA: TGTGCCAGCAGTGACTCGCGGGGCCCAGATACGCAGTATTTT

V: TRBV5-1
J: TRBJ1-2
D: NA
length: 14
size: NA
CDR3: CASSLVQGRSGYTF
DNA: TGCGCCAGCAGCTTGGTACAGGGAAGGAGTGGCTACACCTTC

V: TRBV12-5
J: TRBJ1-4
D: NA
length: 17
size: NA
CDR3: CASGSDPLRPTNEKLFF
DNA: TGTGCTAGTGGTTCGGACCCCCTCAGACCAACTAATGAAAAACTGTTTTTT

V: TRBV13
J: TRBJ1-1
D: NA
length: 12
size: NA
CDR3: CASSLGQVGAFF
DNA: TGTGCCAGCAGCTTAGGACAGGTTGGGGCTTTCTTT

V: TRBV15
J: TRBJ1-4
D: NA
length: 16
size: NA
CDR3: CATSRSMTVDNEKLFF
DNA: TGTGCCACCAGCAGATCGATGACAGTAGATAATGAAAAACTGTTTTTT

V: TRBV5-4
J: TRBJ2-3
D: TRBD2
length: 16
size: NA
CDR3: CASSSPKRGGTDTQYF
DNA: TGTGCCAGCAGTTCTCCTAAGCGGGGGGGCACAGATACGCAGTATTTT

V: TRBV29-1
J: TRBJ1-2
D: TRBD1
length: 14
size: NA
CDR3: CSVEALGQNYGYTF
DNA: TGCAGCGTCGAAGCTCTGGGACAGAACTATGGCTACACCTTC

V: TRBV6-2/TRBV6-3
J: TRBJ1-2
D: TRBD1
length: 14
size: NA
CDR3: CASSSQGLPYGYTF
DNA: TGTGCCAGCAGTTCACAGGGGCTACCCTATGGCTACACCTTC

V: TRBV4-1
J: TRBJ1-3
D: NA
length: 14
size: few
CDR3: CASSQDPSGNTIYF
DNA: TGCGCCAGCAGCCAAGATCCATCCGGAAACACCATATATTTT

V: TRBV7-3
J: TRBJ2-3
D: TRBD1
length: 15
size: NA
CDR3: CASSSQGRSTDTQYF
DNA: TGTGCCAGCAGCTCACAGGGGCGCAGCACAGATACGCAGTATTTT

V: TRBV3-1/TRBV3-2
J: TRBJ1-2
D: NA
length: 18
size: NA
CDR3: CASSPESFYSYTYYGYTF
DNA: TGTGCCAGCAGCCCAGAGTCTTTTTATAGTTACACCTACTATGGCTACACCTTC

V: TRBV5-1
J: TRBJ2-7
D: NA
length: 13
size: NA
CDR3: CASSLSRPYEQYF
DNA: TGCGCCAGCAGCTTATCCAGACCTTACGAGCAGTACTTC

V: TRBV18
J: TRBJ1-1
D: NA
length: 13
size: NA
CDR3: CASSLYTNTEAFF
DNA: TGTGCCAGCTCACTATACACCAACACTGAAGCTTTCTTT

V: TRBV6-5
J: TRBJ2-7
D: TRBD1
length: 15
size: NA
CDR3: CASSYGQGNPYEQYF
DNA: TGTGCCAGCAGTTACGGACAGGGAAATCCCTACGAGCAGTACTTC

V: TRBV9
J: TRBJ1-2
D: NA
length: 14
size: NA
CDR3: CASTHRGEDYGYTF
DNA: TGTGCCAGCACCCATAGGGGGGAGGACTATGGCTACACCTTC

V: TRBV7-2
J: TRBJ1-2
D: NA
length: 14
size: NA
CDR3: CASSLGTANYGYTF
DNA: TGTGCCAGCAGCTTAGGGACAGCTAACTATGGCTACACCTTC

V: TRBV19
J: TRBJ2-7
D: TRBD1
length: 15
size: NA
CDR3: CASSIAGQGKSEQYF
DNA: TGTGCCAGTAGTATAGCGGGACAGGGAAAGTCCGAGCAGTACTTC

V: TRBV27
J: TRBJ1-6
D: TRBD1
length: 15
size: NA
CDR3: CASSSQGLEGSPLHF
DNA: TGTGCCAGCAGTTCACAGGGGCTGGAGGGTTCACCCCTCCACTTT

V: TRBV2
J: TRBJ2-6
D: TRBD2
length: 17
size: NA
CDR3: CASVVRAGGPGANVLTF
DNA: TGTGCCTCGGTAGTCCGAGCGGGGGGGCCCGGGGCCAACGTCCTGACTTTC

V: TRBV10-1
J: TRBJ2-5
D: TRBD2
length: 16
size: NA
CDR3: CASSVLAGEGQETQYF
DNA: TGCGCCAGCAGTGTACTAGCGGGGGAGGGACAAGAGACCCAGTACTTC

V: TRBV18
J: TRBJ2-5
D: NA
length: 15
size: NA
CDR3: CASSPPGGYTETQYF
DNA: TGTGCCAGCTCACCACCTGGGGGCTATACCGAGACCCAGTACTTC

V: TRBV13
J: TRBJ1-4
D: NA
length: 12
size: NA
CDR3: CASSLEAEKLFF
DNA: TGTGCCAGCAGCTTGGAGGCAGAAAAACTGTTTTTT

V: TRBV3-1/TRBV3-2
J: TRBJ2-3
D: NA
length: 18
size: NA
CDR3: CASSPDTMTQGREDTQYF
DNA: TGTGCCAGCAGCCCTGATACAATGACGCAGGGTCGGGAAGATACGCAGTATTTT

V: TRBV7-9
J: TRBJ1-1
D: NA
length: 12
size: NA
CDR3: CASSLGSTEAFF
DNA: TGTGCCAGCAGCTTAGGGAGCACTGAAGCTTTCTTT

V: TRBV7-8
J: TRBJ2-1
D: TRBD2
length: 17
size: NA
CDR3: CASSFPRGGSPYNEQFF
DNA: TGTGCCAGCAGCTTCCCGCGGGGAGGGTCCCCCTACAATGAGCAGTTCTTC

V: TRBV6-1
J: TRBJ1-2
D: NA
length: 17
size: once
CDR3: CASSELRGGGRSYGYTF
DNA: TGTGCCAGCAGTGAATTAAGAGGGGGGGGCAGGTCCTATGGCTACACCTTC

V: TRBV19
J: TRBJ2-4
D: NA
length: 16
size: NA
CDR3: CASSTPAAQGLNIQYF
DNA: TGTGCCAGTAGTACCCCGGCGGCACAGGGCCTAAACATTCAGTACTTC

V: TRBV7-5
J: TRBJ2-5
D: NA
length: 18
size: once
CDR3: CVRSLGTRPSLIQETQYF
DNA: TGTGTCAGAAGCTTAGGGACTCGCCCTTCCCTGATTCAAGAGACCCAGTACTTC